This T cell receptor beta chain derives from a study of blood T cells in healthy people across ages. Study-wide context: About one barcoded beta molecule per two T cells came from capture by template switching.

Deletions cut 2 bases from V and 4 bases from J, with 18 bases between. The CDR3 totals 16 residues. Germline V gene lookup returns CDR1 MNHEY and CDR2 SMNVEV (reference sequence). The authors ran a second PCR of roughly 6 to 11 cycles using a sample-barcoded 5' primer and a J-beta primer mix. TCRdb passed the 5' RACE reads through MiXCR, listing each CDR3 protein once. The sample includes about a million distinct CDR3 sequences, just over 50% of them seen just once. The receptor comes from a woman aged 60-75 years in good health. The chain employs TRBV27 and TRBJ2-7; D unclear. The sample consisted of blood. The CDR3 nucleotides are TGTGCCAGCAGTTTAGGTGGAGTCCCCCTAATTTACGAGCAGTACTTC. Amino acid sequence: CASSLGGVPLIYEQYF.